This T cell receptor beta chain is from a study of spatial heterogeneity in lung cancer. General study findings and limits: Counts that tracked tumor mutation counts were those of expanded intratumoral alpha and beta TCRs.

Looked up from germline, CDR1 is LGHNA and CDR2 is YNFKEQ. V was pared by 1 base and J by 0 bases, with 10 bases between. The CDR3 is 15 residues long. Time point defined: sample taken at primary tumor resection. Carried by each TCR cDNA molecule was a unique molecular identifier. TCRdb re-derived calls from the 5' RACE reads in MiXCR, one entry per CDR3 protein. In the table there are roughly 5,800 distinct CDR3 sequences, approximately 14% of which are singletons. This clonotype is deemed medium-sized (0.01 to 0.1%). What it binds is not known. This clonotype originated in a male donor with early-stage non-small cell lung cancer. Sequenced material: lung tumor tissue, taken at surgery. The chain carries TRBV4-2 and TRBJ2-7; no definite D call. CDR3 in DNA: TGTGCCAGCAGCCAAGTGGCAGGCGCCTCCTACGAGCAGTACTTC. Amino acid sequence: CASSQVAGASYEQYF.